This T cell receptor (beta chain) was captured by sequencing in a study of T cells after yellow fever vaccination. Study conclusions and caveats: FACS-sorted repertoires could contain abundant clonotypes contaminating from the bulk population. Subsequent to the booster, the majority of primary-vaccination clones reappeared (less than 97% CD4, 80% to 90% CD8).

In this sample, this clonotype turned up many times. What it binds is not known. Trimming removed 1 base at V and 0 bases at J, with 7 bases between. Germline V gives CDR1 SEHNR, CDR2 FQNEAQ (reference sequence). This CDR3 comprises 16 residues. Production of TCR cDNA was by 5'RACE template switching, which also added a universal primer site and UMIs. TCRdb ran MiXCR on the 5' RACE reads and lists one entry per CDR3 protein. This table has some 110,000 distinct CDR3 sequences, 5.5% to 8% appearing once. The clonotype was recovered from a man aged 18 to 29 who received the YFV17D yellow fever vaccine. The gene calls are TRBV7-9 and TRBJ2-6; D is undetermined. The sample in question was CD4+ T cells sorted from PBMCs, obtained around 45 days after the first yellow fever vaccination. This CDR3 reads CASSLGPNSGANVLTF. CDR3 coding DNA: TGTGCCAGCAGCTTAGGCCCAAACTCTGGGGCCAACGTCCTGACTTTC.